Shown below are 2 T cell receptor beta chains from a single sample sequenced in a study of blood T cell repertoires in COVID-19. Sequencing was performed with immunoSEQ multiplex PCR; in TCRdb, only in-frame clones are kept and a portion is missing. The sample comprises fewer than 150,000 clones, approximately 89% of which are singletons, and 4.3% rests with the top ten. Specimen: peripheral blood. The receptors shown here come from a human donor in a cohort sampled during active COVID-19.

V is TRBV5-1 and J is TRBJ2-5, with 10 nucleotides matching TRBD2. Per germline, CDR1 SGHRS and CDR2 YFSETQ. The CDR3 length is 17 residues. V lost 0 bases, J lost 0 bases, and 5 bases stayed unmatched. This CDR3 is CASSLGLAGAYQETQYF. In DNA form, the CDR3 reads TGCGCCAGCAGCTTGGGGCTAGCGGGAGCGTACCAAGAGACCCAGTACTTC.

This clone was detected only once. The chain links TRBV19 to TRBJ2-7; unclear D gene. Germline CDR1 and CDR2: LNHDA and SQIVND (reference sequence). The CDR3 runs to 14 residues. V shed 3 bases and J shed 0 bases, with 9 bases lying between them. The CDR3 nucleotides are TGTGCCAGTAGTATCGAGTCCTTCTCCTACGAGCAGTACTTC. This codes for CASSIESFSYEQYF.